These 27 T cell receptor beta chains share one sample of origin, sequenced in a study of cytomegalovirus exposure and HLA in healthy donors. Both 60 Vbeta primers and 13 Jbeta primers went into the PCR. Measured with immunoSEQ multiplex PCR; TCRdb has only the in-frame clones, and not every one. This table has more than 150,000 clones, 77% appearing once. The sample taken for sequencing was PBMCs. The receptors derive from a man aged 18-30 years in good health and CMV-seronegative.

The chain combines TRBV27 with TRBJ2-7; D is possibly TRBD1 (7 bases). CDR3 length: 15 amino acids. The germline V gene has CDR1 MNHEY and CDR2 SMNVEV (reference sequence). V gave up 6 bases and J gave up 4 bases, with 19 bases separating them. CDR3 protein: CASSPTSGGIYEQYF. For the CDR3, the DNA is TGTGCCAGCAGCCCCACCTCAGGGGGGATATACGAGCAGTACTTC.

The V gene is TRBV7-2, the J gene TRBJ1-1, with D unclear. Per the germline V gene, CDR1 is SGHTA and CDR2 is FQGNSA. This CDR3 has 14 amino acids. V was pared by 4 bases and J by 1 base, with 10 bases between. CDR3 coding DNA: TGTGCCAGCAGCTCTGAGGGTTGGAACACTGAAGCTTTCTTT. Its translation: CASSSEGWNTEAFF.

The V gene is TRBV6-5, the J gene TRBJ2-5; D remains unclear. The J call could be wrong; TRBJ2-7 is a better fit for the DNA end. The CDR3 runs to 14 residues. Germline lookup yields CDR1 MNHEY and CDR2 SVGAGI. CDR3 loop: CASGRVTDSYEQYF. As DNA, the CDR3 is TGTGCCAGCGGTCGTGTCACCGACTCCTACGAGCAGTACTTC.

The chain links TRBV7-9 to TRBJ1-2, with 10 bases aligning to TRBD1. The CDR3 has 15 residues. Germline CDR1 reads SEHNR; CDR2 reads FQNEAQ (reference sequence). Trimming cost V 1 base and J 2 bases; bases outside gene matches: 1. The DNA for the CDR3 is TGTGCCAGCAGCTTAGGGACAGGGGGAAACTATGGCTACACCTTC. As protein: CASSLGTGGNYGYTF.

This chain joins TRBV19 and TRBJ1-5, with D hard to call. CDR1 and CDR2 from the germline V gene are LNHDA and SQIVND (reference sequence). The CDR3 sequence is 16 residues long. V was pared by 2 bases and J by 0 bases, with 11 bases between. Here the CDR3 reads CASSIMAAYSNQPQHF. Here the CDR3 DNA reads TGTGCCAGTAGTATAATGGCGGCCTATAGCAATCAGCCCCAGCATTTT.

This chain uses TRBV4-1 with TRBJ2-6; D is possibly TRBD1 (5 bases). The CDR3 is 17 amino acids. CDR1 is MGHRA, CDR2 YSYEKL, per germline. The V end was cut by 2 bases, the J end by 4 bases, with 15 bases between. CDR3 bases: TGCGCCAGCAGCCAATCCTTGATACACAGGGGGGCCAACGTCCTGACTTTC. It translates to CASSQSLIHRGANVLTF.

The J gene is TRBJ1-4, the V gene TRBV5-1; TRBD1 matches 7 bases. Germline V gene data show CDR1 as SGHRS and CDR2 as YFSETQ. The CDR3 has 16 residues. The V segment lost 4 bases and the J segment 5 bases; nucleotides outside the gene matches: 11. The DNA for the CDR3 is TGCGCCAGCAGCCCGGCCCCGGGACAGACAAATGAAAAACTGTTTTTT. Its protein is CASSPAPGQTNEKLFF.

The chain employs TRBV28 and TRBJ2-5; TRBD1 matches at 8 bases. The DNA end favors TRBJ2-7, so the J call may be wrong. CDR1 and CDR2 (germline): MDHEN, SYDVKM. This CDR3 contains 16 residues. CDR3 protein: CASSLPRQGRTYEQYF. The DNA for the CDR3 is TGTGCCAGCAGTTTGCCCCGACAGGGGAGGACCTACGAGCAGTACTTC.

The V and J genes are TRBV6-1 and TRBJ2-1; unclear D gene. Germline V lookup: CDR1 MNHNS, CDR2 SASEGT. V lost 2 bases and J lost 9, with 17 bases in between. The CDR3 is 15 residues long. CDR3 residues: CASSERLGIPSEQFF. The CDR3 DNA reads TGTGCCAGCAGTGAAAGGCTGGGCATCCCCTCTGAGCAGTTCTTC.

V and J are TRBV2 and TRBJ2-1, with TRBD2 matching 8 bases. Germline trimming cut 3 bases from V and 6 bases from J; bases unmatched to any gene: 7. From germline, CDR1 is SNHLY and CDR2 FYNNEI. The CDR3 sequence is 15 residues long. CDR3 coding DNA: TGTGCCAGCAGTGACCAGCGGGGGATGACCAATGAGCAGTTCTTC. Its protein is CASSDQRGMTNEQFF.

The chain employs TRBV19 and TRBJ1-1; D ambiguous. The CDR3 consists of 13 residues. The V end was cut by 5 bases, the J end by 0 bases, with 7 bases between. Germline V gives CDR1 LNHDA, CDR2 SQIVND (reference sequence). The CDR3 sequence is CASSPRVNTEAFF. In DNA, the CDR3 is TGTGCCAGTAGTCCTCGGGTGAACACTGAAGCTTTCTTT.

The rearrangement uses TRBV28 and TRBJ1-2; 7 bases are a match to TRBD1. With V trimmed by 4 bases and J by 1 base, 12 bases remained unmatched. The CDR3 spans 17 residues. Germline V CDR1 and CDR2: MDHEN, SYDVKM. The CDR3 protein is CASSSFSRDSYNYGYTF. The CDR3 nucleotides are TGTGCCAGCAGTTCCTTCTCCCGGGACAGCTATAACTATGGCTACACCTTC.

The CDR3 bases are TGTGCCGGCAACGGCGGTGGAGGAGGATATGGCTACACCTTC. Its protein product is CAGNGGGGGYGYTF. This chain uses TRBV6-5 with TRBJ1-2; the D is unclear. Germline assignment: CDR1 MNHEY and CDR2 SVGAGI. The CDR3 spans 14 residues. The V gene lost 11 bases and the J gene lost 5 bases, with 21 bases spanning the gap.

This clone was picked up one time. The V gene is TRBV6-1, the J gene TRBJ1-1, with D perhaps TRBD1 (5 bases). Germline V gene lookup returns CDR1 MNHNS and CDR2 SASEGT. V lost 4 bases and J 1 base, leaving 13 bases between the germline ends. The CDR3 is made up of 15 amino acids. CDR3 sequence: CASSAIVDRNTEAFF. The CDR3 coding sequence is TGTGCCAGCAGTGCGATTGTAGACAGGAACACTGAAGCTTTCTTT.

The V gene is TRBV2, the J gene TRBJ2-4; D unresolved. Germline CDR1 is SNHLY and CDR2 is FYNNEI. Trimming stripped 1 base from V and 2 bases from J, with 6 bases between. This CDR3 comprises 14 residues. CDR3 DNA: TGTGCCAGCAGTGAAGTGCGAACCAAAAACATTCAGTACTTC. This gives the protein CASSEVRTKNIQYF.

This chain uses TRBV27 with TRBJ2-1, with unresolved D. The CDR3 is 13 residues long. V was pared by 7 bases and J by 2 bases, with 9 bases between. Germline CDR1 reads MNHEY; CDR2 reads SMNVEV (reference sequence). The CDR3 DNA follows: TGTGCCAGCACCGACTGGACCTACAATGAGCAGTTCTTC. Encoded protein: CASTDWTYNEQFF.

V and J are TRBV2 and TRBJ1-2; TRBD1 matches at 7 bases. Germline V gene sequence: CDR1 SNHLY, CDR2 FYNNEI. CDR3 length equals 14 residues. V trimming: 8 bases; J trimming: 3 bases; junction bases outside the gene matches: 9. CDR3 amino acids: CASLGDRAYYGYTF. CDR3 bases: TGTGCCAGCCTTGGTGACAGGGCCTACTATGGCTACACCTTC.

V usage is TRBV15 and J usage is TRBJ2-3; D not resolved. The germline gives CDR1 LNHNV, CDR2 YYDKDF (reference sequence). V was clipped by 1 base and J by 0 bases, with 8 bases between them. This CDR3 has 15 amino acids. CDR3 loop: CATSRGVGSTDTQYF. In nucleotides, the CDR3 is TGTGCCACCAGCAGAGGAGTTGGTAGCACAGATACGCAGTATTTT.

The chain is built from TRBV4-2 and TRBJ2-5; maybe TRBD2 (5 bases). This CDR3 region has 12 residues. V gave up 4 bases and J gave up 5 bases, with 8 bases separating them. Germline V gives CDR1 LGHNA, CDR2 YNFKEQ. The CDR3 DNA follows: TGTGCCAGCAGCCGCTCGGGGGAGACCCAGTACTTC. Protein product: CASSRSGETQYF.

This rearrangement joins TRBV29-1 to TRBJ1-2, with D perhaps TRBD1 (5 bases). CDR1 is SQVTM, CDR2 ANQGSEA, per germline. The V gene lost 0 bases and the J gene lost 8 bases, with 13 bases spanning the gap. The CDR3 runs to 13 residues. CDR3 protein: CSVEDGWGWGYTF. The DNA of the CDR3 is TGCAGCGTTGAAGATGGGTGGGGCTGGGGCTACACCTTC.

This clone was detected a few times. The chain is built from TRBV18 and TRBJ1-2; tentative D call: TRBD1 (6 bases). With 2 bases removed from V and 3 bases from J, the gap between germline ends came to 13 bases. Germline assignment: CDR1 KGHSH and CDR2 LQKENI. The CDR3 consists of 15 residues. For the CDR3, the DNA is TGTGCCAGCTCACCAGATACAGGGATCGACTATGGCTACACCTTC. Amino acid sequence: CASSPDTGIDYGYTF. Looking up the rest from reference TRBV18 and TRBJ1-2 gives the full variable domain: NAGVMQNPRHLVRRRGQEARLRCSPMKGHSHVYWYRQLPEEGLKFMVYLQKENIIDESGMPKERFSAEFPKEGPSILRIQQVVRGDSAAYFCASSPDTGIDYGYTFGSGTRLTVV.

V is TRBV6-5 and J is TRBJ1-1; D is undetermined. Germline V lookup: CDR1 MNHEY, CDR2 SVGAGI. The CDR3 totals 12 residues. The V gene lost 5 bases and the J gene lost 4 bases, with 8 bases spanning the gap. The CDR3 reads CASSEWATEAFF. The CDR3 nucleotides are TGTGCCAGCAGTGAATGGGCCACTGAAGCTTTCTTT.

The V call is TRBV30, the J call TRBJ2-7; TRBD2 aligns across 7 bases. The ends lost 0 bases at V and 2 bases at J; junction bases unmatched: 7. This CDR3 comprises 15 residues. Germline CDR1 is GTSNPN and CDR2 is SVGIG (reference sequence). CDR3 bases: TGTGCCTGGAGTGTACTGAGTGGGGGGGCCTACGAGCAGTACTTC. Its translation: CAWSVLSGGAYEQYF.

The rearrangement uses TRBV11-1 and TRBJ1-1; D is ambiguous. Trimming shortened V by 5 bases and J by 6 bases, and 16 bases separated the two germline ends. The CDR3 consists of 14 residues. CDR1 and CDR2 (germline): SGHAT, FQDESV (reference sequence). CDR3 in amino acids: CASSHARERPEAFF. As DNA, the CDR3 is TGTGCCAGCAGCCATGCCCGGGAGAGGCCTGAAGCTTTCTTT. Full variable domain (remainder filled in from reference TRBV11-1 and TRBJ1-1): EAEVAQSPRYKITEKSQAVAFWCDPISGHATLYWYRQILGQGPELLVQFQDESVVDDSQLPKDRFSAERLKGVDSTLKIQPAELGDSAMYLCASSHARERPEAFFGQGTRLTVV.

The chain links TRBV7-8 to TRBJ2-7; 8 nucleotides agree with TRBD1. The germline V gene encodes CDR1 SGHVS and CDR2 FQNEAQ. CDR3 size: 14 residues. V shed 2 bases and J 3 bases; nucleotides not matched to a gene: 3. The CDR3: CASSLTGGGYEQYF. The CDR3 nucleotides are TGTGCCAGCAGCTTAACAGGGGGAGGCTACGAGCAGTACTTC.

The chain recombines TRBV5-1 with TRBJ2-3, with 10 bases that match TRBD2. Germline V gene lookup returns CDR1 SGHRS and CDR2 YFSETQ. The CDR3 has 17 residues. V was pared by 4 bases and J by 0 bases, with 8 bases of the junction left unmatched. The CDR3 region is CASSLLAGRRSTDTQYF. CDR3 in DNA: TGCGCCAGCAGCCTACTAGCGGGGCGTCGCAGCACAGATACGCAGTATTTT. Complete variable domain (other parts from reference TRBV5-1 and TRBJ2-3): KAGVTQTPRYLIKTRGQQVTLSCSPISGHRSVSWYQQTPGQGLQFLFEYFSETQRNKGNFPGRFSGRQFSNSRSEMNVSTLELGDSALYLCASSLLAGRRSTDTQYFGPGTRLTVL.

In DNA, the CDR3 is TGTGCCACTCAGGGGGCCGAGGCCGGGGAGCTGTTTTTT. It is translated as CATQGAEAGELFF. The J gene is TRBJ2-2, the V gene TRBV6-6; 8 nucleotides line up with TRBD1. The CDR3 extends over 13 amino acids. Trimming cost V 10 bases and J 6 bases; bases outside gene matches: 7. From germline, CDR1 is MNHNY and CDR2 SVGAGI (reference sequence).